Listed below are T cell receptor beta chains from one sample, sequenced in a study of cytomegalovirus exposure and HLA in healthy donors. The table came from immunoSEQ multiplex PCR; TCRdb's copy has only in-frame clones and leaves some out. Here the sample spans under 200,000 clones, 75% to 90% being singletons. Sequenced sample: PBMCs. The receptor source for this set is a woman aged 18 to 35 in good health and CMV-seronegative. Each CDR3 is given with its conserved first and last residue. A D gene is named only where the DNA matches it firmly. The size entry is marked missing in some rows and otherwise reads once, few, many or a size class.

>NA|NA|TRBJ2-7|TRBV21-1
CASSTGRLAGGCEQYF
TGTGCCAGCAGCACAGGGAGACTAGCGGGGGGGTGCGAGCAGTACTTC
>NA|NA|TRBJ2-1|TRBV6-1
CATITVTMFRNEQFF
TGTGCCACCATTACAGTCACCATGTTTCGGAATGAGCAGTTCTTC
>NA|NA|TRBJ2-6|TRBV4-3
CASSPQWLSLGGSGSGANVLTF
TGCGCCAGCAGCCCCCAGTGGCTATCCCTTGGGGGGTCGGGGTCTGGGGCCAACGTCCTGACTTTC
>NA|NA|TRBJ2-7|TRBV10-1
CASSEPGAPTYEQYF
TGCGCCAGCAGTGAACCAGGGGCACCTACCTACGAGCAGTACTTC
>NA|NA|TRBJ2-5|TRBV6-5
CASSSLTGWETQYF
TGTGCCAGCAGCTCACTCACAGGGTGGGAGACCCAGTACTTC
>NA|TRBD2|TRBJ2-7|TRBV10-3
CAIQTSGGSYEQYF
TGTGCCATCCAAACTAGCGGGGGATCCTACGAGCAGTACTTC
>NA|NA|TRBJ1-2|TRBV6-5
CASSYRGGYTF
TGTGCCAGCAGTTACAGGGGTGGCTACACCTTC
>NA|NA|TRBJ1-6|TRBV23-1
CASSQSSGNYNSPLHF
TGCGCCAGCAGCCAATCGTCAGGAAATTATAATTCACCCCTCCACTTT
>NA|NA|TRBJ1-1|TRBV19
CASSFRGQRREAFF
TGTGCCAGTAGCTTCCGCGGACAGCGACGTGAAGCTTTCTTT
>once|TRBD1|TRBJ2-7|TRBV19
CASRPPGQGDYEQYF
TGTGCCAGTAGACCACCGGGACAGGGAGACTACGAGCAGTACTTC
>NA|NA|TRBJ1-5|TRBV30
CAWSVRGGYQPQHF
TGTGCCTGGAGTGTACGGGGGGGCTACCAGCCCCAGCATTTT
>NA|NA|TRBJ1-6|TRBV9
CASSSGDTNNSPLHF
TGTGCCAGCAGCTCAGGGGACACGAATAATTCACCCCTCCACTTT
>NA|TRBD2|TRBJ2-7|TRBV19
CASSKSGTSGRYEQYF
TGTGCCAGTAGTAAGTCCGGGACTAGCGGGAGGTACGAGCAGTACTTC
>NA|NA|TRBJ2-2|TRBV2
CASSRDRAGTGELFF
TGTGCCAGCAGCCGCGACAGGGCGGGGACCGGGGAGCTGTTTTTT
>NA|NA|TRBJ2-7|TRBV5-1
CASSPTSGEQYF
TGCGCCAGCAGCCCCACCTCGGGGGAGCAGTACTTC
>NA|TRBD1|TRBJ1-5|TRBV4-1
CASSQDRGNNQPQHF
TGCGCCAGCAGCCAGGACAGGGGAAACAATCAGCCCCAGCATTTT
>NA|TRBD1|TRBJ2-7|TRBV23-1
CASSQSRGGAGYEQYF
TGCGCCAGCAGTCAATCGCGAGGGGGCGCCGGCTACGAGCAGTACTTC
>NA|TRBD1|TRBJ2-7|TRBV27
CASSLQGVRYEQYF
TGTGCCAGCAGTTTACAGGGGGTACGTTACGAGCAGTACTTC
>once|NA|TRBJ2-5|TRBV9
CASSVAEGRPQETQYF
TGTGCCAGCAGCGTAGCTGAGGGTAGGCCGCAAGAGACCCAGTACTTC
>NA|TRBD2|TRBJ2-5|TRBV27
CASSLQRGETQYF
TGTGCCAGCAGTCTCCAGCGGGGAGAGACCCAGTACTTC
>once|TRBD2|TRBJ2-1|TRBV6-5
CAVEGLAQSVRFF
TGTGCCGTCGAGGGACTAGCGCAAAGCGTGCGGTTCTTC
>NA|TRBD2|TRBJ2-7|TRBV7-2
CASSFPISFGLAGDEQYF
TGTGCCAGCAGCTTCCCCATATCTTTTGGGCTAGCGGGAGACGAGCAGTACTTC
>NA|NA|TRBJ2-5|TRBV6-5
CASSYYEGGGRETQYF
TGTGCCAGCAGTTACTATGAGGGAGGGGGTCGAGAGACCCAGTACTTC
>NA|TRBD1|TRBJ1-2|TRBV11-2
CASSSVDRAYGYTF
TGTGCCAGCTCTAGCGTTGACAGGGCTTATGGCTACACCTTC
>NA|TRBD2|TRBJ2-7|TRBV29-1
CSSTSGKHEQYF
TGCAGCTCGACTAGCGGGAAACACGAGCAGTACTTC
>NA|TRBD1|TRBJ2-2|TRBV7-2
CASSSGGTGVTGELFF
TGTGCCAGCAGCTCAGGTGGGACAGGGGTCACCGGGGAGCTGTTTTTT
>NA|NA|TRBJ2-7|TRBV7-3
CASSPRQGGEQYF
TGTGCCAGCAGCCCTAGACAGGGAGGCGAGCAGTACTTC
>NA|TRBD1|TRBJ2-5|TRBV9
CASSGRTGKRPTQYF
TGTGCCAGCAGCGGGAGGACAGGCAAGAGACCGACCCAGTACTTC
>NA|NA|TRBJ2-7|TRBV11-2
CASSLGPSGAYEQYF
TGTGCCAGCAGCTTAGGGCCCTCAGGGGCCTACGAGCAGTACTTC
>NA|NA|TRBJ2-5|TRBV11-2
CASTNQETQYF
TGTGCCAGCACAAACCAAGAGACCCAGTACTTC
>NA|TRBD2|TRBJ2-1|TRBV4-3
CASSQGRLATNEQFF
TGCGCCAGCAGCCAAGGAAGACTAGCGACGAATGAGCAGTTCTTC
>NA|TRBD2|TRBJ2-7|TRBV5-1
CASSLTLRAGGYEQYF
TGCGCCAGCAGCTTAACTCTCCGAGCGGGAGGCTACGAGCAGTACTTC
>few|TRBD2|TRBJ2-1|TRBV6-4
CASSETSGINEQFF
TGTGCCAGCAGTGAGACTAGCGGGATCAATGAGCAGTTCTTC
>few|NA|TRBJ1-2|TRBV6-5
CASRRGNYGYTF
TGTGCCAGCAGGAGGGGGAACTATGGCTACACCTTC
>NA|NA|TRBJ2-6|TRBV29-1
CSVHFGPPGSGANVLTF
TGCAGCGTTCATTTCGGCCCCCCGGGCTCTGGGGCCAACGTCCTGACTTTC
>NA|NA|TRBJ1-3|TRBV15
CATSLLRGTGSSGNTIYF
TGTGCCACCAGCCTACTGAGGGGAACAGGGAGCTCTGGAAACACCATATATTTT
>NA|TRBD1|TRBJ1-2|TRBV19
CASSGTGGYGYTF
TGTGCCAGTAGTGGGACAGGGGGCTATGGCTACACCTTC
>NA|NA|TRBJ2-6|TRBV29-1
CSVEEGVGRVSSGANVLTF
TGCAGCGTTGAAGAAGGGGTGGGCAGGGTTAGCTCTGGGGCCAACGTCCTGACTTTC
>few|NA|TRBJ1-1|TRBV27
CASSLSGASAFF
TGTGCCAGCAGTTTGTCTGGGGCGAGCGCTTTCTTT